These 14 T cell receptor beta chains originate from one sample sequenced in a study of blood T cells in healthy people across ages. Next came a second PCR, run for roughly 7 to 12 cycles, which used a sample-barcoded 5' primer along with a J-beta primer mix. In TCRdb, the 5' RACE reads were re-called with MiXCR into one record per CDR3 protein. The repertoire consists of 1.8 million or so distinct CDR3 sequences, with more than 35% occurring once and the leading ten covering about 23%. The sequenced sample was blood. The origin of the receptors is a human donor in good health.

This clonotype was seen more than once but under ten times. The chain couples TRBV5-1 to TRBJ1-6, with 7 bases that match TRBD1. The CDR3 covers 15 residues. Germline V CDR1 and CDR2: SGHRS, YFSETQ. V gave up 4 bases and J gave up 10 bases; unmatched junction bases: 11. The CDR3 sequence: CASSPYDREGSPLHF. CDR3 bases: TGCGCCAGCAGCCCGTATGACAGGGAAGGGTCACCCCTCCACTTT.

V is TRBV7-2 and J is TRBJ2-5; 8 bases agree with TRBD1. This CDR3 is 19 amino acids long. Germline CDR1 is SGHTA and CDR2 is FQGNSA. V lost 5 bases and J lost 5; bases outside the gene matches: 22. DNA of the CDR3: TGTGCCAGCAGCCTATTGGCTATAATAGACAGGGGCACGCGGGAGACCCAGTACTTC. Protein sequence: CASSLLAIIDRGTRETQYF.

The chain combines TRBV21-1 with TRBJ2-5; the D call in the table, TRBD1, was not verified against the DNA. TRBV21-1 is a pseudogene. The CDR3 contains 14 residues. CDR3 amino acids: CASSKAGGGKTQYF. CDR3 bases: TGTGCCAGCAGCAAGGCAGGGGGCGGAAAGACCCAGTACTTC.

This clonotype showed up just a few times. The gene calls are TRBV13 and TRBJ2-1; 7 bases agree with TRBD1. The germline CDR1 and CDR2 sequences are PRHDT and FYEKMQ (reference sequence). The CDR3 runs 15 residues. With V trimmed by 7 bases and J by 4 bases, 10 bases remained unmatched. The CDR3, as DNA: TGTGCCAGCACAATGTTACAGGGGCATTACAATGAGCAGTTCTTC. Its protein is CASTMLQGHYNEQFF.

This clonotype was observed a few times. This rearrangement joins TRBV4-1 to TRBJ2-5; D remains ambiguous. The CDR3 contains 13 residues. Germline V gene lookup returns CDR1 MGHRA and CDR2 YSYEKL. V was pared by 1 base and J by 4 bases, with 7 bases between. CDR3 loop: CASSQVVSETQYF. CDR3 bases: TGCGCCAGCAGCCAAGTTGTTTCAGAGACCCAGTACTTC.

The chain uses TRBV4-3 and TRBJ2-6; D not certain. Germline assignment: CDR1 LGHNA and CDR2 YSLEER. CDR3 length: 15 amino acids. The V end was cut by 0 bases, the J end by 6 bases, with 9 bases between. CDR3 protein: CASSQDLGEANVLTF. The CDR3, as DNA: TGCGCCAGCAGCCAAGATTTGGGCGAGGCCAACGTCCTGACTTTC.

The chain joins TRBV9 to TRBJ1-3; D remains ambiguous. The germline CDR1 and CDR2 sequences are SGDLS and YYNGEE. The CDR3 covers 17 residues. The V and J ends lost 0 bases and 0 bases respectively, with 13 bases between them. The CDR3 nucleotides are TGTGCCAGCAGCGTAGATCCGGGAACAAACTCTGGAAACACCATATATTTT. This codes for CASSVDPGTNSGNTIYF.

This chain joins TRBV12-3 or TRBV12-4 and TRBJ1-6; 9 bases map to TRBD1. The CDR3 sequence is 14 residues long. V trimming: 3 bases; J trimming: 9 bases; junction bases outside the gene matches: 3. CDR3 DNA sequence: TGTGCCAGCAGTTTGGGGACAGGGCGTTCACCCCTCCACTTT. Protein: CASSLGTGRSPLHF.

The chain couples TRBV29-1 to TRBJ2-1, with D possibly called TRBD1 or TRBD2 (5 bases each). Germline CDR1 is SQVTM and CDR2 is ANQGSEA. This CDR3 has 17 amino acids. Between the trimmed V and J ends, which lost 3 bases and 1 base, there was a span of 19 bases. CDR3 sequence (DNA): TGCAGCGTTGATGGTATTTTGGGGGTTAGGTCCTACAATGAGCAGTTCTTC. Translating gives CSVDGILGVRSYNEQFF.

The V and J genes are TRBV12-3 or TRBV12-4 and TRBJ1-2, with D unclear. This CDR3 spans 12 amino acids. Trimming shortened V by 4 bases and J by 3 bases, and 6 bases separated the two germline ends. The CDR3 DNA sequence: TGTGCCAGCAGTTCGTGGGACTATGGCTACACCTTC. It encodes CASSSWDYGYTF.

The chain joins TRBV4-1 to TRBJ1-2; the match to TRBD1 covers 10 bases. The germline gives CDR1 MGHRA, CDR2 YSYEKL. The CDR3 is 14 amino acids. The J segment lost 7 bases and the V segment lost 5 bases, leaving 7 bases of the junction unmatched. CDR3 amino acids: CASSSGQGLGGYTF. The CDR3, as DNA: TGCGCCAGCAGCTCGGGACAGGGGTTAGGTGGCTACACCTTC.

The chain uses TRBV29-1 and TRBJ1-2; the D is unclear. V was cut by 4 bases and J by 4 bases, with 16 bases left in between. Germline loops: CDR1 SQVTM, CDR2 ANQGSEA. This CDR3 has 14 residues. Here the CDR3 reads CSVVGGSAAYGYTF. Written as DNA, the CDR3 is TGCAGCGTTGTAGGCGGCAGCGCAGCCTATGGCTACACCTTC. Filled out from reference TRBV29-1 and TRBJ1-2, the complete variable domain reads SAVISQKPSRDICQRGTSLTIQCQVDSQVTMMFWYRQQPGQSLTLIATANQGSEATYESGFVIDKFPISRPNLTFSTLTVSNMSPEDSSIYLCSVVGGSAAYGYTFGSGTRLTVV.

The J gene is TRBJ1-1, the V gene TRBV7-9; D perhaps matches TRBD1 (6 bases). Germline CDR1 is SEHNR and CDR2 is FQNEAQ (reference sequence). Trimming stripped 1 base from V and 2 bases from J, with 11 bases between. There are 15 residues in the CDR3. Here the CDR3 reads CASSLGTTGNTEAFF. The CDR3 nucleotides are TGTGCCAGCAGCTTAGGGACGACAGGAAACACTGAAGCTTTCTTT. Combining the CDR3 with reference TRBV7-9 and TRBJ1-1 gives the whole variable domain DTGVSQNPRHKITKRGQNVTFRCDPISEHNRLYWYRQTLGQGPEFLTYFQNEAQLEKSRLLSDRFSAERPKGSFSTLEIQRTEQGDSAMYLCASSLGTTGNTEAFFGQGTRLTVV.

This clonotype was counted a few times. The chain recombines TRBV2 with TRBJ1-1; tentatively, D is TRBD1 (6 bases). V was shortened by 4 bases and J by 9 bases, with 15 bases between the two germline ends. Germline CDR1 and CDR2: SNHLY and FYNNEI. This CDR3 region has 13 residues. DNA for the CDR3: TGTGCCAGCAGTGCCTGGCGGCAGGGGAAAGCTTTCTTT. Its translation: CASSAWRQGKAFF.